Sequencing of this T cell receptor beta chain was carried out in a study of cytomegalovirus exposure and HLA in healthy donors. Study summary: The Caucasian-associated ancestry cluster held roughly 81% of 350 to 450 genotyped donors. Findings of the study overall: Researchers reported in a later analysis that a missense DCLRE1C variant was tied to TCR beta V- and J-gene trimming.

Primers for the PCR totalled 60 Vbeta and 13 Jbeta. TCRdb's table, derived via immunoSEQ multiplex PCR, lists solely in-frame clones and lacks some. The profile shows about 120,000 clones, around 70% of them singletons. To note about this clone: Its antigen is not identified.

V trimming: 6 bases; J trimming: 3 bases; junction bases outside the gene matches: 3. The CDR3 has 14 residues. The V gene's germline CDR1 is MDHEN and CDR2 SYDVKM. This chain connects TRBV28 to TRBJ1-2; 11 bases match TRBD1. This clonotype originated in a woman aged 45-60 years in good health and CMV-seropositive. Sequences were obtained from PBMCs. The CDR3 reads CASSRTGGDYGYTF. CDR3 DNA sequence: TGTGCCAGCAGCCGGACAGGGGGCGACTATGGCTACACCTTC.